Listed below are T cell receptor beta chains from one sample, sequenced in a study of T cells in Graves' hyperthyroidism and ophthalmopathy. TCRdb called the multiplex PCR reads again in MiXCR, with one record for every CDR3 protein. The data show about 380,000 distinct CDR3 sequences, approximately 13% seen once. Source material: blood. Source of these receptors: a man between 25 and 39 years old with Graves' hyperthyroidism that later progressed to Graves' ophthalmopathy. CDR3s include the opening cysteine and the closing phenylalanine or tryptophan. The order of the fields is V gene, CDR3 length, J gene, D gene, clone size, CDR3 DNA, CDR3 protein. A D gene is named only where the DNA matches it firmly. The size entry is marked missing in some rows and otherwise reads once, few, many or a size class.

>TRBV24-1|13|TRBJ2-7|NA|few
TGTGCCACCAGTGATGCGGGACACCACGAGCAGTACTTC
CATSDAGHHEQYF
>TRBV11-2|12|TRBJ1-2|NA|many
TGTGCCAGCAGCTTAGATCGTGGTGGCTACACCTTC
CASSLDRGGYTF
>TRBV7-2|13|TRBJ1-1|NA|many
TGTGCCAGCAGCGCGTATCAGAACACTGAAGCTTTCTTT
CASSAYQNTEAFF
>TRBV20-1|14|TRBJ1-1|NA|many
TGCAGTGCTAGCCGGATATACGGGAACACTGAAGCTTTCTTT
CSASRIYGNTEAFF
>TRBV3-1|13|TRBJ2-1|TRBD2|few
TGTGCCAGCAGCGGGAGGGCGACGGATGAGCAGTTCTTC
CASSGRATDEQFF
>TRBV10-3|17|TRBJ1-5|TRBD1|few
TGTGCCATCAGTGAGCCGGTTACAGGGGCTAGCAATCAGCCCCAGCATTTT
CAISEPVTGASNQPQHF
>TRBV6-5|14|TRBJ1-1|NA|many
TGTGCCAGCAGTTACGTGGGAGGTAGGACTGAAGCTTTCTTT
CASSYVGGRTEAFF
>TRBV7-8|13|TRBJ2-1|NA|many
TGTGCCAGCAGCTTAGTTTCTCGGAATGAGCAGTTCTTC
CASSLVSRNEQFF
>TRBV5-1|15|TRBJ1-2|NA|NA
TGCGCCAGCAGCTTGGGATGGGGTCAGGACTATGGCTACACCTTC
CASSLGWGQDYGYTF
>TRBV7-2|13|TRBJ2-2|TRBD1|many
TGTGCCAGCAGCCCACAGGGGTCCGGGGAGCTGTTTTTT
CASSPQGSGELFF
>TRBV7-3|15|TRBJ2-1|NA|many
TGTGCCAGCAGCGTGGGGACTGCCCCCCTGACTGAGCAGTTCTTC
CASSVGTAPLTEQFF
>TRBV9|16|TRBJ2-3|TRBD2|many
TGTGCCAGCAGCTCTCCAGCGGGGGTGGAGGGAGATACGCAGTATTTT
CASSSPAGVEGDTQYF
>TRBV6-1|13|TRBJ2-1|NA|NA
TGTGCCAGCAGACCGGGGGATTACAATGAGCAGTTCTTC
CASRPGDYNEQFF
>TRBV7-9|15|TRBJ2-3|TRBD1|many
TGTGCCAGCAGCAGACAGGGGACTAGCACAGATACGCAGTATTTT
CASSRQGTSTDTQYF
>TRBV5-1|15|TRBJ2-7|TRBD1|many
TGCGCCAGCAGCTTGAAAGGACAGGGGTTCCACGAGCAGTACTTC
CASSLKGQGFHEQYF
>TRBV20-1|14|TRBJ2-1|NA|many
TGCAGTGCTAGCTCTAGCGCTGGGTACAATGAGCAGTTCTTC
CSASSSAGYNEQFF
>TRBV10-3|14|TRBJ2-3|NA|many
TGTGCCATCAGTGACCCAGGGGTTCCAGATACGCAGTATTTT
CAISDPGVPDTQYF
>TRBV15|17|TRBJ2-7|NA|few
TGTGCCACCAGCAGAGAGCCGGAAGGTGCAGGCCCTTACGAGCAGTACTTC
CATSREPEGAGPYEQYF
>TRBV20-1|13|TRBJ2-2|TRBD2|NA
TGCAGTGCTATGCGGGGGGCCGGGGGGGAGCTGTTTTTT
CSAMRGAGGELFF
>TRBV7-9|13|TRBJ2-1|NA|many
TGTGCCAGCATGGTGGGACCAAACAATGAGCAGTTCTTC
CASMVGPNNEQFF
>TRBV9|14|TRBJ1-3|NA|many
TGTGCCAGCAGGCCCGGGACAACCGGAAACACCATATATTTT
CASRPGTTGNTIYF
>TRBV20-1|19|TRBJ1-3|TRBD1|many
TGCAGTGCTAGAGATTATCAGGGCCAAACGGGACAGGGATGGTACACCATATATTTT
CSARDYQGQTGQGWYTIYF
>TRBV7-3|13|TRBJ1-2|TRBD1|many
TGTGCCAGCAGCCTGACAGGGTCGGAGGGCTACACCTTC
CASSLTGSEGYTF
>TRBV20-1|11|TRBJ1-2|NA|many
TGCAGTGCTAGAGGGGGGAAAGGCTACACCTTC
CSARGGKGYTF
>TRBV5-1|11|TRBJ1-1|NA|NA
TGCGCCAGCAGCTCAAACAGTGAAACTTTCTTT
CASSSNSETFF
>TRBV5-1|14|TRBJ2-7|TRBD1|many
TGCGCCAGCAGCCCAGGGACAGGGACGAGGGAGCAGTACTTC
CASSPGTGTREQYF
>TRBV9|14|TRBJ1-1|TRBD1|many
TGTGCCAGCAGTGTCGGACAGGGGCGCACTGAAGCTTTCTTT
CASSVGQGRTEAFF
>TRBV19|14|TRBJ2-1|NA|NA
TGTGCCAGTAGTACTCGGGCTGTGTACAATGAGCAGTTCTTC
CASSTRAVYNEQFF
>TRBV5-5|15|TRBJ1-2|NA|many
TGTGCCAGCAGCTTCCTGGGACGGAATAACTATGGCTACACCTTC
CASSFLGRNNYGYTF
>TRBV20-1|14|TRBJ2-2|NA|once
TGCAGTGCTAGAGCTCCTAGGCGGGCCGGGGAGCTGTTTTTT
CSARAPRRAGELFF
>TRBV6-1|19|TRBJ2-5|NA|many
TGTGCCAGCAGTTATGGTATTGTTGGTGGACTTAATCTCCAAGAGACCCAGTACTTC
CASSYGIVGGLNLQETQYF
>TRBV2|14|TRBJ1-5|NA|many
TGTGCCAGCAGTGAGACCACAGGGAATCAGCCCCAGCATTTT
CASSETTGNQPQHF
>TRBV7-2|14|TRBJ1-3|NA|many
TGTGCCAGCAGCCCTCGGGTCGCTGGAAACACCATATATTTT
CASSPRVAGNTIYF
>TRBV2|15|TRBJ2-2|TRBD2|many
TGTGCCAGCAGTGAAGGGCCCGGGGGGAACGGGGAGCTGTTTTTT
CASSEGPGGNGELFF
>TRBV7-9|15|TRBJ2-7|NA|many
TGTGCCAGCAGCTTAGACGGTACTCGGTCCTACGAGCAGTACTTC
CASSLDGTRSYEQYF
>TRBV7-8|13|TRBJ2-1|NA|many
TGTGCCAGCAGCTTAGGGGGTCCCGATGAGCAGTTCTTC
CASSLGGPDEQFF
>TRBV27|14|TRBJ2-3|TRBD1|few
TGTGCCAGCAACACCAGGGGGTTGGCAGATACGCAGTATTTT
CASNTRGLADTQYF
>TRBV20-1|14|TRBJ2-3|TRBD1|many
TGCAGTTTCCAAGACGGGACAGGGAAAGATACGCAGTATTTT
CSFQDGTGKDTQYF
>TRBV5-1|14|TRBJ2-3|NA|NA
TGCGCCAGGACAGACAGAGGAAGCAATCAGCCCCAGTATTTT
CARTDRGSNQPQYF
>TRBV7-8|11|TRBJ2-7|NA|many
TGTGCCAGTATGTCCACCTACGAGCAGTACTTC
CASMSTYEQYF
>TRBV7-9|15|TRBJ2-7|TRBD1|many
TGTGCCAGCAGCTCTTTGGACAGGGTACGGTACGAGCAGTACTTC
CASSSLDRVRYEQYF
>TRBV4-2|17|TRBJ2-7|NA|few
TGTGCCAGCAGCCAAGATCGGAATGGCGGGGTCTCCTACGAGCAGTACTTC
CASSQDRNGGVSYEQYF
>TRBV7-2|14|TRBJ1-5|NA|many
TGTGCCAGCAGCCCAGTAAGGGGGAATCAGCCCCAGCATTTT
CASSPVRGNQPQHF